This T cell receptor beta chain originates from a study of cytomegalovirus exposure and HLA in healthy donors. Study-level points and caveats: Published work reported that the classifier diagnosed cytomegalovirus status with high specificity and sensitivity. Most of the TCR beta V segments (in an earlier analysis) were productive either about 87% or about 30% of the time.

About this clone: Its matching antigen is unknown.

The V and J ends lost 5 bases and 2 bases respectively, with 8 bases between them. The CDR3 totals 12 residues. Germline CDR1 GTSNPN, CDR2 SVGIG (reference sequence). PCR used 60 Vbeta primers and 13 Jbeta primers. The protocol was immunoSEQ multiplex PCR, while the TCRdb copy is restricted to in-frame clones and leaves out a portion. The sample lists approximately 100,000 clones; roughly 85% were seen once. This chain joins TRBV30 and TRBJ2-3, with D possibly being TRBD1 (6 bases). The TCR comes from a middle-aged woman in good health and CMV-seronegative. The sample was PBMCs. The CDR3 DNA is TGTGCCTGGGGACAGACCACAGATACGCAGTATTTT. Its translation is CAWGQTTDTQYF. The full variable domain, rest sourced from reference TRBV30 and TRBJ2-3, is SQTIHQWPATLVQPVGSPLSLECTVEGTSNPNLYWYRQAAGRGLQLLFYSVGIGQISSEVPQNLSASRPQDRQFILSSKKLLLSDSGFYLCAWGQTTDTQYFGPGTRLTVL.